This T cell receptor (beta chain) was documented in a study of T cell repertoires in cytomegalovirus infection. For the study at large: Evidence of both CMV infection and a matching HLA type came from public TCR beta signatures. Study findings and constraints: CMV-specific TCR beta clonotypes restricted by HLA-C dominated the ex vivo response.

Germline CDR1 SGHTA, CDR2 FQGNSA. V was shortened by 5 bases and J by 8 bases, with 6 bases between the two germline ends. The CDR3 totals 11 residues. This clonotype came up many times. Its antigen is unidentified. TCRdb passed the reads through MiXCR, listing each CDR3 protein once. The data contain a few hundred thousand distinct CDR3 sequences, around 9% of them singletons. This chain joins TRBV7-2 and TRBJ2-2; D gene unclear. Source material: PBMCs. The source of this sequence is a human donor in good health (CMV status not recorded). Some clones in this sample may be carry-over from other donors' samples. CDR3 region: CASSLIGELFF. In DNA form, the CDR3 reads TGTGCCAGCAGCCTAATAGGGGAGCTGTTTTTT.